This record concerns one T cell receptor beta chain sequence. The source of the sample is a study of blood T cell repertoires in COVID-19. As for the study in general: COVID-19 samples collected from the United States, Italy and Spain covered acute and convalescent phases.

V gave up 3 bases and J gave up 0 bases; unmatched junction bases: 5. Germline V lookup: CDR1 SGHRS, CDR2 YFSETQ. The CDR3 length is 15 residues. This table comes from immunoSEQ multiplex PCR, and its TCRdb copy is limited to in-frame clones, with some not included. The table has roughly 420,000 clones, around 89% seen once. V and J are TRBV5-1 and TRBJ2-7, with TRBD1 matching 8 bases. The source material was PBMCs or T cells enriched from blood (not recorded which). The receptor comes from a woman aged 25-40 years with acute COVID-19. The CDR3 sequence is CASSSGQASSYEQYF. CDR3 nucleotide sequence: TGCGCCAGCAGCTCGGGACAGGCTAGCTCCTACGAGCAGTACTTC.